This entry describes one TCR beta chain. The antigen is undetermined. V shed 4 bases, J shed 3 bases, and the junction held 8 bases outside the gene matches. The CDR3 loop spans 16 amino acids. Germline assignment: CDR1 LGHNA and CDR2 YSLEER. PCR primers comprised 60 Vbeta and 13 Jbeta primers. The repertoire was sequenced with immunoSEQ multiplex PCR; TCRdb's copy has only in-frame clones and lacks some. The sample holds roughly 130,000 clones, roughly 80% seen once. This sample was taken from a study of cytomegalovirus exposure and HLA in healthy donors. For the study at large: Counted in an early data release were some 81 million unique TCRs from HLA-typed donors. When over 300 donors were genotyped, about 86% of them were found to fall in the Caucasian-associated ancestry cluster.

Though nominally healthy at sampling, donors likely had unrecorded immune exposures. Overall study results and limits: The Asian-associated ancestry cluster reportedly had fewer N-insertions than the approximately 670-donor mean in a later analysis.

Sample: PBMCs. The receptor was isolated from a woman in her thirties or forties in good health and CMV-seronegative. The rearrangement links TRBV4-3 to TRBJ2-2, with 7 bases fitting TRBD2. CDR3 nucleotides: TGCGCCAGCAGCCTAAGGAAGGGAGGGGACACCGGGGAGCTGTTTTTT. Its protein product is CASSLRKGGDTGELFF.